This T cell receptor (beta chain) appears in the sequencing data of a study of CD8 T cells in ankylosing spondylitis. This clonotype has a count of ten or more. Its specificity is not known. TCR beta libraries were made by quantitative 5'-RACE with molecular barcodes. MiXCR was run by TCRdb on the 5' RACE reads, yielding one entry per CDR3 protein. Of roughly 39,000 distinct CDR3 sequences in the sample, 2.7% were seen once. Study outcomes and limitations: Disease-linked clones displayed a CD8+ phenotype and appeared relatively rarely in peripheral blood. Prior literature has documented some motif variants in synovial fluid and blood from reactive arthritis.

The sequence was obtained from a male donor with ankylosing spondylitis or in good health (not recorded which). Sequencing input: blood, either unsorted or a sorted T cell fraction (not recorded which).

CDR3 in amino acids: CASTTGQVDYGYTF. The CDR3, as DNA: TGTGCCAGCACTACGGGACAGGTAGACTATGGCTACACCTTC. The chain joins TRBV9 to TRBJ1-2, with TRBD1 matching 8 bases. CDR3 length: 14 amino acids. CDR1 is SGDLS and CDR2 is YYNGEE in the germline V gene. Trimming removed 6 bases from V and 3 bases from J; junction bases left unmatched: 7.